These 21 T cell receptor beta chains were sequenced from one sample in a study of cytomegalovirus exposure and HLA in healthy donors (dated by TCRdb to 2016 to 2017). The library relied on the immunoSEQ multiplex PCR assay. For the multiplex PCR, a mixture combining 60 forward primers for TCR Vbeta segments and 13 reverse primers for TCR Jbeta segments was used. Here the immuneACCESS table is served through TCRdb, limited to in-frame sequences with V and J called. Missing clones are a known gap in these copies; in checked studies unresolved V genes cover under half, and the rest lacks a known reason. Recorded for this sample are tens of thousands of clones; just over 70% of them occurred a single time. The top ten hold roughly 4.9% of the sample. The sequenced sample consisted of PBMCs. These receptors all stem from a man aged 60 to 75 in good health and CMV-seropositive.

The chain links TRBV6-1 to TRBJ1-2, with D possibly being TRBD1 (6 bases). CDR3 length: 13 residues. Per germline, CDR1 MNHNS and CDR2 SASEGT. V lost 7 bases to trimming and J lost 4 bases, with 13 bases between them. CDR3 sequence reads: CASIPTGTYGYTF. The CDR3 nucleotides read TGTGCCAGCATTCCGACAGGTACCTATGGCTACACCTTC.

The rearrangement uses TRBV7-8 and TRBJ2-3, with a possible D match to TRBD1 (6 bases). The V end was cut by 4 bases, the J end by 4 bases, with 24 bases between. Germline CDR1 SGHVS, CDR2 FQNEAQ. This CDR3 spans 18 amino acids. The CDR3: CASSSPDLGGIFADTQYF. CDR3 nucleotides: TGTGCCAGCAGCTCACCTGACCTAGGGGGAATCTTTGCAGATACGCAGTATTTT. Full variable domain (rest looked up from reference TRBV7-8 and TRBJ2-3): GAGVSQSPRYKVAKRGQDVALRCDPISGHVSLFWYQQALGQGPEFLTYFQNEAQLDKSGLPSDRFFAERPEGSVSTLKIQRTQQEDSAVYLCASSSPDLGGIFADTQYFGPGTRLTVL.

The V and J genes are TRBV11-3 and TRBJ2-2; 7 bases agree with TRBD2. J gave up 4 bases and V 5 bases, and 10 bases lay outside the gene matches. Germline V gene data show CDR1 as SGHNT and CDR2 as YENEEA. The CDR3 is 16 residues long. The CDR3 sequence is CASSLNEWGGTGELFF. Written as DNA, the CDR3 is TGTGCCAGCAGCCTAAATGAGTGGGGGGGCACCGGGGAGCTGTTTTTT.

As DNA, the CDR3 is TGTGCCATCAGTGAGGCTACAGGGAAAGGGGATCACAATGAGCAGTTCTTC. Protein: CAISEATGKGDHNEQFF. The chain links TRBV10-3 to TRBJ2-1, with D perhaps TRBD1 (6 bases). The CDR3 covers 17 residues. Per the germline V gene, CDR1 is ENHRY and CDR2 is SYGVKD. V lost 2 bases and J 5 bases, leaving 19 bases between the germline ends.

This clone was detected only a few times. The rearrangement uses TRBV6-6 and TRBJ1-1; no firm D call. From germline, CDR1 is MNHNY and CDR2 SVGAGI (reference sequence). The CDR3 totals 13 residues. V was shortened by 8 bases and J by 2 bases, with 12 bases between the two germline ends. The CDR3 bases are TGTGCCAGCGGGCTCGACCCTAACACTGAAGCTTTCTTT. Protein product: CASGLDPNTEAFF.

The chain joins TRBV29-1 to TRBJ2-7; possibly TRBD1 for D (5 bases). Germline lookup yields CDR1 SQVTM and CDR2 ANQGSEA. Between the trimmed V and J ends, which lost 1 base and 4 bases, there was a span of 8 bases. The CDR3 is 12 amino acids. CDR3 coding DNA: TGCAGCGTTGAAGCCAGGGATTACGAGCAGTACTTC. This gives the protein CSVEARDYEQYF.

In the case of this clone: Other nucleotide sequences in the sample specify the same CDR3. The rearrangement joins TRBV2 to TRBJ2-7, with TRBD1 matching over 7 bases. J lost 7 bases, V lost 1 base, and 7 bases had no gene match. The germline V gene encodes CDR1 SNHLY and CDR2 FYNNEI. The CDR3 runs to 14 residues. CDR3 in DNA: TGTGCCAGCAGTGAAGGACAGGGCCTCGGAGAGCAGTACTTC. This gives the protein CASSEGQGLGEQYF.

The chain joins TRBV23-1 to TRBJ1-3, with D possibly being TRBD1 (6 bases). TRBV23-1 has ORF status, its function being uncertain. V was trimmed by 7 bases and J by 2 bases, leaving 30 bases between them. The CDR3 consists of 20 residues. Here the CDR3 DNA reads TGCGCCAGCATTCCAATAGCCGGGGACACCAACGCCCTTACTGGAAACACCATATATTTT. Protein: CASIPIAGDTNALTGNTIYF.

DNA of the CDR3: TGTGCCAGCAGTGAACCGGGAGCCCTATGGTACGAGCAGTACTTC. Protein: CASSEPGALWYEQYF. This chain connects TRBV27 to TRBJ2-7; D is possibly TRBD2 (6 bases). The CDR3 has 15 amino acids. The germline V gene encodes CDR1 MNHEY and CDR2 SMNVEV (reference sequence). V was shortened by 5 bases and J by 4 bases, with 18 bases between the two germline ends.

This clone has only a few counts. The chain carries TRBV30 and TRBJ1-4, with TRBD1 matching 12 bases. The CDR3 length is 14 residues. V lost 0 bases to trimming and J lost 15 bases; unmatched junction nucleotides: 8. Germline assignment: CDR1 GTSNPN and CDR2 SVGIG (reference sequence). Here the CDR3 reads CAWSVKGQGARVFF. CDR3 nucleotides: TGTGCCTGGAGTGTGAAGGGACAGGGGGCTAGAGTGTTTTTT.

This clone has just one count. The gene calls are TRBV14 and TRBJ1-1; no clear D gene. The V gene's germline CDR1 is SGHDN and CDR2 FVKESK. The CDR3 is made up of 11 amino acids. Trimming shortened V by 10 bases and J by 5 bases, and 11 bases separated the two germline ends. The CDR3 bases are TGTGCCACCGCGGGTGTTACTGAAGCTTTCTTT. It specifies CATAGVTEAFF.

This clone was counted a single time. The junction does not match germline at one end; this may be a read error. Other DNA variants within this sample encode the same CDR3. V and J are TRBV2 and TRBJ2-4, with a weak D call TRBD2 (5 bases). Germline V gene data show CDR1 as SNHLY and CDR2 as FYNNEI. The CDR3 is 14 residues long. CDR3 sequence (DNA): TGTGCCAGCAGTGGAGGGAAAGAGATAAACATCCAGTACTTC. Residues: CASSGGKEINIQYF.

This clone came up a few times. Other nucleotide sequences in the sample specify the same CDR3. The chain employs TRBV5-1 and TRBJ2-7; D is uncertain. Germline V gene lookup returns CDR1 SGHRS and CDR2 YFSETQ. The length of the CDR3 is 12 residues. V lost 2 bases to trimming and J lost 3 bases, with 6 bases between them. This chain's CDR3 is CASSLGGYEQYF. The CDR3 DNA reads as TGCGCCAGCAGCTTAGGCGGCTACGAGCAGTACTTC.

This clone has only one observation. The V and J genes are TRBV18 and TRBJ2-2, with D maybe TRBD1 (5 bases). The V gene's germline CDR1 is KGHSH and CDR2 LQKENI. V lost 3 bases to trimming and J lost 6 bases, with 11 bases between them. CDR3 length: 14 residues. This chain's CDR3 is CASSPGWGAGELFF. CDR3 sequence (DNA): TGTGCCAGCTCACCGGGTTGGGGCGCCGGGGAGCTGTTTTTT.

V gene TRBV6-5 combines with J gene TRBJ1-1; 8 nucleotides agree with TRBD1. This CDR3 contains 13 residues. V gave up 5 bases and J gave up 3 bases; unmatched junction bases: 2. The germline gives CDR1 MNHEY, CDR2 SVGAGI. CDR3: CASSGQGDTEAFF. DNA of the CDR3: TGTGCCAGCAGTGGACAGGGAGACACTGAAGCTTTCTTT.

For the CDR3, the DNA is TGCGCCAGCAGCAGGGGGTTTAGCGGGGAGTGGGAGACCCAGTACTTC. Its protein product is CASSRGFSGEWETQYF. This chain links TRBV5-1 with TRBJ2-5, with 8 bases identical to TRBD2. The CDR3 sequence is 16 residues long. Germline CDR1 and CDR2: SGHRS and YFSETQ. The J segment lost 5 bases and the V segment lost 4 bases, leaving 13 bases of the junction unmatched.

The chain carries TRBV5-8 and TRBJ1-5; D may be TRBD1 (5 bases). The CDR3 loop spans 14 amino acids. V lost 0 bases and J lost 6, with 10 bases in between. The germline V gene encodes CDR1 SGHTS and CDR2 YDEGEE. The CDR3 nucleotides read TGTGCCAGCAGCTTGGATGGGGGGGTTCAGCCCCAGCATTTT. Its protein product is CASSLDGGVQPQHF.

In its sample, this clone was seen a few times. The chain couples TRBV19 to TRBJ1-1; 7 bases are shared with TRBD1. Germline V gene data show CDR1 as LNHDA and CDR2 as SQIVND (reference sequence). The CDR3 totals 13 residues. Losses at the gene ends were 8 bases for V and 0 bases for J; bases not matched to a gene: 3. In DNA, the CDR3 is TGTGCCAGTTCGGACAGGTTGAACACTGAAGCTTTCTTT. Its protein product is CASSDRLNTEAFF.

The CDR3 loop is CAIRGSTDTQYF. DNA for the CDR3: TGTGCCATACGGGGGAGCACAGATACGCAGTATTTT. The chain is built from TRBV19 and TRBJ2-3; weak D call: TRBD2 (6 bases). The germline V gene has CDR1 LNHDA and CDR2 SQIVND (reference sequence). There are 12 residues in the CDR3. The germline V and J ends were trimmed by 10 bases and 0 bases, with 8 bases remaining between them. The full variable domain, with the rest looked up from reference TRBV19 and TRBJ2-3, is DGGITQSPKYLFRKEGQNVTLSCEQNLNHDAMYWYRQDPGQGLRLIYYSQIVNDFQKGDIAEGYSVSREKKESFPLTVTSAQKNPTAFYLCAIRGSTDTQYFGPGTRLTVL.

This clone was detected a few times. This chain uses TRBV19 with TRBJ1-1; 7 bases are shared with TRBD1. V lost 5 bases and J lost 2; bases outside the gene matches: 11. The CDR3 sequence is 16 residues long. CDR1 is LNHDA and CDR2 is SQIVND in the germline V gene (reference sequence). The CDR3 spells CASSEPGTALNTEAFF. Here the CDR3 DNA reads TGTGCCAGTAGTGAACCGGGGACAGCTCTTAACACTGAAGCTTTCTTT.

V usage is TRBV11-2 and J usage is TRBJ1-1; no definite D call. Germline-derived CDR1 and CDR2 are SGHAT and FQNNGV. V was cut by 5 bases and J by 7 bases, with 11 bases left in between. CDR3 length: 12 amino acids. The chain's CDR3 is CASSSENYEAFF. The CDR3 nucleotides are TGTGCCAGCAGCAGTGAGAATTATGAAGCTTTCTTT.